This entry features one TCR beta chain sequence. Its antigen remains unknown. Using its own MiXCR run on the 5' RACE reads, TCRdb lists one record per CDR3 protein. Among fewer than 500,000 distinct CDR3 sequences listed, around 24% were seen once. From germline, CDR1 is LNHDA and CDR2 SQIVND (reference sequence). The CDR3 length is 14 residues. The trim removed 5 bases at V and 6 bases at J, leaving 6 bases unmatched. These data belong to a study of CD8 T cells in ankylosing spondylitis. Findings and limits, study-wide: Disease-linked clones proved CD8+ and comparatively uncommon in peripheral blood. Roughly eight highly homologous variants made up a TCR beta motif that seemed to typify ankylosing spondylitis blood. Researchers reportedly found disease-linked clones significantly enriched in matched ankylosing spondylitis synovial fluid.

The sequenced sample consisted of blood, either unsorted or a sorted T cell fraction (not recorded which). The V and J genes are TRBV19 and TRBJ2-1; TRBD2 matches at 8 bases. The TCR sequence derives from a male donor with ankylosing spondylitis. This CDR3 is CASSFSGASNEQFF. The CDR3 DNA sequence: TGTGCCAGTAGTTTTAGCGGGGCCAGCAATGAGCAGTTCTTC.